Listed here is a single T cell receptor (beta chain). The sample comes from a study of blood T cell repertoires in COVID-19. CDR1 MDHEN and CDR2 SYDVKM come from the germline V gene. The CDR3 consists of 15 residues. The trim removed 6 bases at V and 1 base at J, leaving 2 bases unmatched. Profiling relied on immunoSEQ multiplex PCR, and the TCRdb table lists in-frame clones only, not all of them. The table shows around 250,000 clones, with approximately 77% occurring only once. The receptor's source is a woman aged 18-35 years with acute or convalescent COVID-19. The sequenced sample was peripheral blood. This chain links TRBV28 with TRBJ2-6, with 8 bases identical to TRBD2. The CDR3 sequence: CASSPGGSGANVLTF. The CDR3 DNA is TGTGCCAGCAGCCCGGGGGGGTCTGGGGCCAACGTCCTGACTTTC.